This T cell receptor beta chain was recovered during a study of blood T cell repertoires in COVID-19. CDR1 and CDR2 (germline): LNHDA, SQIVND (reference sequence). The CDR3 has 16 residues. Deletions cut 7 bases from V and 2 bases from J, with 17 bases between. Authors' analysis steps: Researchers report that nucleated cell counts were estimated from reference gene primer amplification. Clones were sequenced by immunoSEQ multiplex PCR, and TCRdb holds only the in-frame ones, with some missing. V and J calls and clone size are copied from that table; D and trimming were computed from the DNA. The table has under 250,000 clones, approximately 78% seen once.

The chain is built from TRBV19 and TRBJ1-4, with TRBD1 as a possible D gene (6 bases). The TCR was taken from a woman younger than 35 with acute or convalescent COVID-19. Sequencing was done on a sample of peripheral blood. The CDR3 spells CASMNNAGATNEKLFF. In nucleotides, the CDR3 is TGTGCCAGTATGAATAACGCGGGGGCGACTAATGAAAAACTGTTTTTT.